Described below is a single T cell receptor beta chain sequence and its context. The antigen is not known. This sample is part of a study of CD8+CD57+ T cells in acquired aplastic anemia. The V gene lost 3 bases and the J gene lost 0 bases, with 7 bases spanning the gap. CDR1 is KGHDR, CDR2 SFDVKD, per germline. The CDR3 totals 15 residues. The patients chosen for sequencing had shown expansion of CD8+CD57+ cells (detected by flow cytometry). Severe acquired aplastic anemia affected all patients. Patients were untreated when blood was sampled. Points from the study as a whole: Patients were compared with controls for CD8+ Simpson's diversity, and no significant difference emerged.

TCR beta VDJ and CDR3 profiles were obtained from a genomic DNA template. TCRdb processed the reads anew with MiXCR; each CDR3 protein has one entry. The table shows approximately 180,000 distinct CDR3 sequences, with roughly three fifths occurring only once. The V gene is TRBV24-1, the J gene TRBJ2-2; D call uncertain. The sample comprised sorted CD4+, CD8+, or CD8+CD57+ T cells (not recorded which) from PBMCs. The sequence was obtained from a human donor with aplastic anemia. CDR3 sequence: CATSDPTPNTGELFF. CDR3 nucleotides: TGTGCCACCAGTGATCCGACACCGAACACCGGGGAGCTGTTTTTT.